This TCR beta chain came from a study of cytomegalovirus exposure and HLA in healthy donors (dated by TCRdb to 2016 to 2017). Regarding the study in general: According to an earlier analysis of a few hundred of the donors, 150 million to 200 million T cells yielded 120 million or so unique TCR beta sequences and less than 300 Gb of sequence data. Roughly 300 gigabases of sequencing data and approximately 84 million unique TCR sequences were included in an early release covering several hundred HLA-typed donors. Of the 350 to 450 genotyped donors, approximately 82% fell in the genetic ancestry cluster associated with self-reported Caucasian donors. The aim of the study was to test whether cataloging public T cell receptors could identify signatures of past pathogen exposure. Using immunosequencing, the study profiled T cell repertoires from some 670 subjects and related those repertoires to cytomegalovirus serostatus. A separate validation cohort of more than 100 different subjects was used in addition to the 666-subject first cohort. High-throughput TCR immunosequencing, statistical association of individual TCRs with disease status, and machine learning were combined to predict cytomegalovirus infection status. To study patterns of TCR occurrence, a later analysis re-analyzed previously published TCR beta repertoires from hundreds of donors and added high-resolution HLA genotyping. In the later analysis, no new phenotypic data were used to find candidate immune exposures; instead, reliance was placed on TCR beta sequences and their occurrence across donors. To decide whether each TCR beta V gene segment behaved as functional or pseudogenic, an earlier analysis of fewer than 750 of the donors relied on high-throughput TCR beta sequencing. Donor age, sex, ethnicity and CMV serostatus were collected together with the repertoire data. In a later genetic analysis, genome-wide SNP genotypes for about 55% of the roughly 670 donors were used, and that subset was treated as a discovery cohort. All discovery cohort repertoires had been generated on a single sequencing platform. Class I and class II HLA loci were covered by the typing at four-digit resolution. Typing coverage varied by locus: about 620-630 donors for A, B, C, DRB1 and DQB1; approximately 500 for DQA1; about 600 for DPA1; more than 450 for DPB1. Four to six DR-DQ haplotypes were handled as single units for association and clustering, since linkage in the cohort was strong. Across about 380 genotyped donors of the cohort, an average of about 250,000 unique TCR beta nucleotide sequences per donor were sequenced, and about a sixth of those sequences were non-productive.

With regard to this clone: There is no known antigen for this receptor.

Receptor libraries were prepared by the immunoSEQ multiplex PCR assay. A mixture of 60 forward primers for TCR Vbeta segments and 13 reverse primers for TCR Jbeta segments was used in the multiplex PCR. Amplification of the CDR3 region of rearranged TCR beta genes was performed with a multiplex PCR assay on genomic DNA. The Illumina HiSeq System was used to sequence the amplified TCR beta libraries as 87-base-pair reads. Concerning the study's data processing: A later analysis tallied around 82 million unique TCR beta chains across the 666 repertoires, and roughly 11 million of those chains were shared by two or more donors. To remove PCR and sequencing errors, raw reads were error-corrected and collapsed into unique sequences using a nearest-neighbor algorithm that merged closely related sequences. Alignment of CDR3 sequences to IMGT reference sequences was used to assign V, D and J gene segments. Each retained sequence needed at least a six-nucleotide match to both a V gene segment and a J gene segment. Rearrangements were called productive when the CDR3 lacked stop codons and stayed in frame with V and J; all others were non-productive. CDR3 was defined by IMGT convention, running from the second conserved V-encoded cysteine to the conserved J-encoded phenylalanine. Sequences without an unambiguous match to a single V gene segment were excluded from the earlier analysis of about 640 of the donors. An earlier analysis of fewer than 750 of the donors called V segments functional above 56.7% productive rearrangements and segregating when the between-donor standard deviation exceeded 5%. To diagnose cytomegalovirus status from the catalog of TCR beta chain sequences, a statistical classification framework was built. A later analysis assigned V and J genes by comparing TCR nucleotide sequences with IMGT/GENE-DB human TR gene sequences. The TCRdist pipeline was used in a later analysis to assign CDR3 sequences and most-parsimonious VDJ recombination scenarios. In a later analysis, each TCR beta chain was defined by its CDR3 amino acid sequence together with its V-gene family, and reads lacking a unique V-gene family were excluded. A later analysis removed 592 highly shared, low-generation-probability nucleotide sequences to deal with suspected cross-contamination and a sequencing artifact. A later analysis calculated a clonal expansion index for each public chain from normalized within-repertoire ranks of inferred template counts. In a later analysis, generation probabilities were computed with a VDJ recombination model fitted to out-of-frame rearrangements, and the resulting probabilities were checked against IGoR. In a later analysis, TCR-TCR, TCR-HLA and TCR-CMV co-occurrence was scored with hypergeometric tests, and a repertoire-size bias correction was applied to TCR pairs. To estimate false discovery rates, a later analysis permuted the HLA or CMV assignments 20 times. A later analysis grouped co-occurring TCRs with DBSCAN, adding TCRdist sequence similarity when clustering within HLA-allele-positive subsets. Repertoires with fewer than 30,000 or more than 120,000 public chains, plus five repertoires with anomalous nucleotide sharing, were excluded from co-occurrence clustering. The table was pulled from immuneACCESS by TCRdb, which kept in-frame rearrangements only. Such tables lose some clones; where checked, under half of the loss comes from unresolved V genes, and the rest has no known cause. The DNA gave D and trimming, while V, J and clone size come from that table. The sample table records 100,000 to 150,000 clones. About 1.6% of the sample rests with the top ten.

The full study reports these points: Most TCR sequences were seen in very few donors, while some public TCRs were found in many individuals. A cluster of highly shared sequence variants was judged likely to represent a technical artifact of the sequencing pipeline. A later analysis associated 16,951 TCR beta sequences with specific HLA alleles at a false discovery rate of 0.05. A total of around 150 TCR beta chains were listed by the study as associated with cytomegalovirus. The classifier was reported to diagnose cytomegalovirus status with high specificity and sensitivity in both the original and validation cohorts. Presence/absence analyses assumed roughly uniform sequencing depth across donors, an assumption that may not hold. A further reported finding was that TCR beta sequences accurately predicted the HLA-A and HLA-B alleles for most subjects in the first cohort. A later genetic analysis reported fewer N-insertions in productive TCRs among donors in an Asian-associated ancestry cluster than the roughly 720-donor mean. This cohort had only TCR beta chains sequenced, and the lack of alpha or paired-chain data limited which features could be detected. Compared with equally common non-associated chains, HLA-associated TCR beta chains in a later analysis were more clonally expanded and had lower generation probabilities. According to a later analysis, most CMV-associated TCR beta chains appeared to be HLA-restricted, and the HLA associations seemed to be driven largely by CMV exposure. Several of the top co-occurrence clusters appeared to be linked to parvovirus B19, influenza, CMV and Epstein-Barr virus, according to a later analysis. Because counts were too low, some 17 rarely observed V segments, including chromosome 9 orphons, were excluded from the earlier analysis of about 500 of the donors. According to a later analysis, TCR association rates differed among HLA loci, with DRB1 alleles showing the most associated TCRs and HLA-C alleles showing the fewest. A few of the identified cytomegalovirus-associated TCR beta chains were confirmed in vitro to be specific for cytomegalovirus antigens. It was suggested by the authors that the approach could potentially be generalized to other disease states and immunological phenotypes. The 87-base-pair reads could not distinguish some IMGT-functional V segments, including TRBV6-2 and TRBV6-3, so those segments were excluded. Linkage disequilibrium might explain the correlated functional status among segregating V segments, but an unknown experimental factor could not be ruled out. The only immune exposure information available for the cohort was CMV serostatus. In a later genetic analysis, a missense DCLRE1C variant was associated with V-gene and J-gene trimming of TCR beta chains, and the association was replicated in an independent cohort. In an earlier analysis of approximately 600 of the donors, most TCR beta V segments were observed in productive rearrangements about 90% or about 30% of the time, broadly matching IMGT annotations. HLA typing was unavailable for some donors at each locus, so association tests used only the typed subset. When HLA alleles, especially DR and DQ, strongly co-occurred, TCR associations were difficult to assign to individual alleles.

The cohort consisted of some 730 healthy bone marrow donors. At the time of sampling, every cohort member was nominally healthy, though immune exposures that went unrecorded were likely present. The donor was CMV seronegative and was included in the group of hundreds of seronegative cohort members. Each donor provided a peripheral blood sample, and peripheral blood mononuclear cells were used for TCR beta sequencing. The Qiagen DNeasy Blood Extraction Kit was used to extract genomic DNA from the blood cell samples. The CDR3 measures 14 amino acids from cysteine to phenylalanine. Solely the CDR3 DNA is kept, with 42 bases framed from the first base. Relative to germline, V is 4 bases shorter and J is 5 bases shorter, with 15 bases between their ends. CDR1 and CDR2 (SQVTM, ANQGSEA) derive from the germline V gene.

The receptor was isolated from a woman between 40 and 55 years old in good health and CMV-seronegative. The V gene is TRBV29-1 and the J gene is TRBJ1-5, and perhaps TRBD1 as D gene, on 6 matching bases. The sample was PBMCs. The DNA is as follows: TGCAGCGTTGCCACGGACAGTTGGGATCAGCCCCAGCATTTT. Its protein is CSVATDSWDQPQHF.